A selection of T cell receptor beta chains follows, all from one sample in a study of shared T cell receptors in the human thymus. Here immunoSEQ multiplex PCR was the method, and the copy in TCRdb shows in-frame clones only, minus some. The sample has some 700,000 clones, 70% to 90% seen once. The same specimen was also included in a second study, on human thymus T cells.

The sequencing sample was made of thymocytes. The receptor set was obtained from a girl in the first two years of life with a congenital heart defect. CDR3s include the opening cysteine and the closing phenylalanine or tryptophan.

TRBJ2-1 TRBV2 CASSERQGRWEQFF
TRBJ1-2 TRBV6-5 CASRRDRLYGYTF
TRBJ1-1 TRBV4-3 CASSQDWTDTMNTEAFF
TRBJ2-1 TRBV7-8 CASSFPLHNEQFF
TRBJ2-2 TRBV4-1 CASSQVGQRNTGELFF
TRBJ1-4 TRBV14 CASSQEQVATNEKLFF
TRBJ1-2 TRBV28 CASSLGTRGSYGYTF
TRBJ1-2 TRBV6-1 CASSGGYVGYTF
TRBJ1-3 TRBV4-1 CASSNRGLGNTIYF
TRBJ2-3 TRBV9 CASSVASGVDWTDTQYF
TRBJ1-3 TRBV5-1 CASSPSGTGEHHSGNTIYF
TRBJ1-6 TRBV4-2 CASSQDHDPVSLAETLHF
TRBJ2-7 TRBV7-6 CASSLSAGGGYEQYF
TRBJ1-1 TRBV12-5 CASGLVGTDRSEAFF
TRBJ2-1 TRBV10-3 CAISPPGLSSSYNEQFF